Each of the 28 T cell receptor beta chains below was sequenced from the same sample in a study of technical replicates of blood from several donors. Here immunoSEQ multiplex PCR was the method, and the copy in TCRdb shows in-frame clones only, minus some. This table has under 15,000 clones, 60% to 80% appearing once. The sample consisted of PBMCs. Receptors were obtained from a human donor in good health.

The CDR3 sequence: CSVMEVGAGELFF. Written as DNA, the CDR3 is TGCAGCGTTATGGAAGTAGGGGCCGGGGAGCTGTTTTTT. This chain connects TRBV29-1 to TRBJ2-2; a possible D gene is TRBD1 (5 bases). Germline V CDR1 and CDR2: SQVTM, ANQGSEA. CDR3 length: 13 amino acids. The V and J ends lost 5 bases and 6 bases respectively, with 13 bases between them.

The V and J genes are TRBV18 and TRBJ2-7; D is uncertain. The length of the CDR3 is 15 residues. CDR1 is KGHSH, CDR2 LQKENI, per germline. V dropped 0 bases and J dropped 0 bases, with 9 bases sitting between them. This CDR3 reads CASSPPSQTSYEQYF. The CDR3 nucleotides are TGTGCCAGCTCACCACCGTCACAGACCTCCTACGAGCAGTACTTC.

A single count supports this clone. The chain links TRBV6-1 to TRBJ1-5; 8 bases map to TRBD1. This CDR3 comprises 16 residues. With 2 bases clipped from V and 3 bases from J, the junction kept 6 bases outside the gene matches. The germline gives CDR1 MNHNS, CDR2 SASEGT. The CDR3 loop is CASSEHAGGNNQPQHF. The CDR3 region has the DNA TGTGCCAGCAGTGAACACGCAGGGGGCAACAATCAGCCCCAGCATTTT.

The DNA of the CDR3 is TGTGCCAGTAGCCGGACAGGGGGCGCGAACTATGGCTACACCTTC. Protein: CASSRTGGANYGYTF. The rearrangement joins TRBV19 to TRBJ1-2; 11 positions match TRBD1. The CDR3 length is 15 residues. CDR1 is LNHDA, CDR2 SQIVND, per germline (reference sequence). With V trimmed by 6 bases and J by 2 bases, 5 bases remained unmatched.

The chain is built from TRBV6-1 and TRBJ2-5, with 15 bases lining up with TRBD2. This CDR3 is built from 15 residues. Trimming took 6 bases from V and 5 from J; bases not matched to a gene: 4. Per germline, CDR1 MNHNS and CDR2 SASEGT. The DNA for the CDR3 is TGTGCCAGCAGCGGCGGACTAGCGGGAGGGGAGACCCAGTACTTC. This gives the protein CASSGGLAGGETQYF.

The sample holds one count of this clone. The chain combines TRBV21-1 with TRBJ2-7; the table's D gene call, TRBD2, was not cross checked with the DNA. TRBV21-1 is deemed a pseudogene. This CDR3 spans 16 amino acids. CDR3 in amino acids: CASSKDIETLAGEQYF. As DNA, the CDR3 is TGTGCCAGCAGCAAGGACATCGAAACGCTAGCGGGGGAGCAGTACTTC.

This clone showed up just once. This sequence joins TRBV7-8 and TRBJ1-1, with a possible D match to TRBD1 (6 bases). With 1 base removed from V and 0 bases from J, the gap between germline ends came to 12 bases. This CDR3 has 16 amino acids. Germline V gives CDR1 SGHVS, CDR2 FQNEAQ. The CDR3 DNA reads TGTGCCAGCAGCTTAGGGGCAGGGGAGCTGAACACTGAAGCTTTCTTT. Its translation is CASSLGAGELNTEAFF.

This chain links TRBV5-1 with TRBJ1-2; D remains unclear. CDR1 and CDR2 from the germline V gene are SGHRS and YFSETQ. The CDR3 is 14 amino acids. The V end lost 0 bases, the J end lost 3 bases, and 9 bases lay between the germline ends. The CDR3 DNA reads TGCGCCAGCAGCTTGGCCAACGGTGACTATGGCTACACCTTC. Encoded protein: CASSLANGDYGYTF.

The V gene is TRBV9, the J gene TRBJ2-1; possibly TRBD2 for D (6 bases). The CDR3 sequence is 16 residues long. CDR1 is SGDLS and CDR2 is YYNGEE in the germline V gene. Trimming pared 1 base from V and 9 bases from J, leaving 20 bases between. The CDR3 nucleotides are TGTGCCAGCAGCGTAACACCGGGAGAATTATTCAGTGAGCAGTTCTTC. Its translation is CASSVTPGELFSEQFF.

As DNA, the CDR3 is TGTGCCAGCAGTTGGACAGGCCTTAACTATGGCTACACCTTC. Translation gives CASSWTGLNYGYTF. The chain employs TRBV6-6 and TRBJ1-2; 7 bases are a match to TRBD1. The germline CDR1 and CDR2 sequences are MNHNY and SVGAGI (reference sequence). V trimming: 4 bases; J trimming: 1 base; junction bases outside the gene matches: 3. The CDR3 consists of 14 residues.

The CDR3 here is CASSLLAGGSYEQYF. In DNA form, the CDR3 reads TGTGCCAGCAGTTTACTAGCGGGAGGATCCTACGAGCAGTACTTC. This chain connects TRBV27 to TRBJ2-7; 11 bases match TRBD2. Germline V gene sequence: CDR1 MNHEY, CDR2 SMNVEV (reference sequence). V dropped 2 bases and J dropped 1; count of bases not matched to a gene: 1. CDR3 length equals 15 residues.

The chain carries TRBV28 and TRBJ2-7; TRBD2 matches at 7 bases. Unmatched junction bases numbered 9, after V lost 8 bases and J lost 5 bases. Germline V gene data show CDR1 as MDHEN and CDR2 as SYDVKM. The CDR3 is made up of 13 amino acids. The CDR3 protein is CASVGAGSDEQYF. In nucleotides, the CDR3 is TGTGCCAGCGTCGGAGCGGGGTCCGACGAGCAGTACTTC.

The J gene is TRBJ2-4, the V gene TRBV7-2; TRBD1 aligns across 7 bases. The V and J ends lost 2 bases and 9 bases, in that order; junction bases with no gene match: 7. The length of the CDR3 is 14 residues. CDR1 and CDR2 (germline): SGHTA, FQGNSA. The DNA for the CDR3 is TGTGCCAGCAGCTTATTTTCAGGGGGAAGCATTCAGTACTTC. Translation gives CASSLFSGGSIQYF.

The chain recombines TRBV4-1 with TRBJ2-7, with 9 bases identical to TRBD1. The CDR3 has 14 residues. J gave up 4 bases and V 1 base, and 2 bases lay outside the gene matches. Germline V lookup: CDR1 MGHRA, CDR2 YSYEKL. CDR3 region: CASSQGQGEYEQYF. Here the CDR3 DNA reads TGCGCCAGCAGCCAAGGACAGGGGGAATACGAGCAGTACTTC.

The chain couples TRBV7-8 to TRBJ2-1, with a possible D match to TRBD2 (6 bases). This CDR3 is 15 amino acids long. V was trimmed by 1 base and J by 5 bases, leaving 12 bases between them. Germline V gene sequence: CDR1 SGHVS, CDR2 FQNEAQ. The CDR3 bases are TGTGCCAGCAGCTTAGTCCTAGCGCTAGACAATGAGCAGTTCTTC. Protein sequence: CASSLVLALDNEQFF. The variable domain in full, with the rest retrieved from reference TRBV7-8 and TRBJ2-1, is GAGVSQSPRYKVAKRGQDVALRCDPISGHVSLFWYQQALGQGPEFLTYFQNEAQLDKSGLPSDRFFAERPEGSVSTLKIQRTQQEDSAVYLCASSLVLALDNEQFFGPGTRLTVL.

The chain links TRBV4-1 to TRBJ2-7; 11 bases line up with TRBD2. The CDR3 length is 15 residues. Germline-derived CDR1 and CDR2 are MGHRA and YSYEKL. Trimming cost V 3 bases and J 2 bases; bases outside gene matches: 3. CDR3 coding DNA: TGCGCCAGCAGCCATCTAGCGGGAGGAGCCTACGAGCAGTACTTC. Amino acids: CASSHLAGGAYEQYF.

V gene TRBV29-1 combines with J gene TRBJ1-3, with no clear D. The CDR3 totals 15 residues. V was cut by 4 bases and J by 0 bases, with 13 bases left in between. CDR1 and CDR2 (germline): SQVTM, ANQGSEA. CDR3 sequence: CSVGGMAGSGNTIYF. In DNA, the CDR3 is TGCAGCGTTGGAGGGATGGCAGGCTCTGGAAACACCATATATTTT.

This clone has a handful of counts. The V gene is TRBV6-5, the J gene TRBJ1-4; tentative D call: TRBD1 (6 bases). Germline V CDR1 and CDR2: MNHEY, SVGAGI. This CDR3 spans 14 amino acids. Deletions cut 5 bases from V and 8 bases from J, with 15 bases between. CDR3 sequence (DNA): TGTGCCAGCAGTCCACAAAACAGGGTAGAAAAACTGTTTTTT. Amino acids: CASSPQNRVEKLFF.

The chain has TRBV5-4 and TRBJ2-3; TRBD2 agrees at 9 bases. CDR1 and CDR2 (germline): SGHNT, YYREEE (reference sequence). This CDR3 comprises 17 residues. V gave up 4 bases and J gave up 2 bases; unmatched junction bases: 11. Written as DNA, the CDR3 is TGTGCCAGCAGCCCCAGGATAGCGGGAGCTTACACAGATACGCAGTATTTT. As protein: CASSPRIAGAYTDTQYF.

This sequence joins TRBV6-6 and TRBJ1-6; TRBD1 aligns across 7 bases. The CDR3 totals 14 residues. J lost 8 bases, V lost 6 bases, and 7 bases had no gene match. The germline V gene has CDR1 MNHNY and CDR2 SVGAGI (reference sequence). This CDR3 reads CASSGTVLYSPLHF. CDR3 coding DNA: TGTGCCAGCAGCGGGACAGTTCTTTATTCACCCCTCCACTTT.

The rearrangement links TRBV9 to TRBJ1-1, with D hard to call. V was shortened by 0 bases and J by 0 bases, with 12 bases between the two germline ends. The germline gives CDR1 SGDLS, CDR2 YYNGEE. The CDR3 totals 16 residues. CDR3 nucleotide sequence: TGTGCCAGCAGCGTAGGGTCCGCGGGCATGAACACTGAAGCTTTCTTT. Protein sequence: CASSVGSAGMNTEAFF.

The chain has TRBV13 and TRBJ2-2, with D unclear. Trimming left V 0 bases short and J 5 bases short, with 7 bases between. The CDR3 totals 14 residues. The germline gives CDR1 PRHDT, CDR2 FYEKMQ (reference sequence). For the CDR3, the DNA is TGTGCCAGCAGCTTAGGGGCGGCAACCGGGGAGCTGTTTTTT. Translating it yields CASSLGAATGELFF. Complete variable domain (other parts from reference TRBV13 and TRBJ2-2): AAGVIQSPRHLIKEKRETATLKCYPIPRHDTVYWYQQGPGQDPQFLISFYEKMQSDKGSIPDRFSAQQFSDYHSELNMSSLELGDSALYFCASSLGAATGELFFGEGSRLTVL.

This chain uses TRBV13 with TRBJ2-2, with D tentatively TRBD1 (5 bases). This CDR3 has 16 residues. In germline, CDR1 is PRHDT, CDR2 FYEKMQ (reference sequence). Trimming shortened V by 0 bases and J by 0 bases, and 8 bases separated the two germline ends. The CDR3: CASSLGGASNTGELFF. CDR3 DNA: TGTGCCAGCAGCTTAGGAGGGGCCTCGAACACCGGGGAGCTGTTTTTT.

This clone has just one count. This chain links TRBV7-8 with TRBJ1-3; the match to TRBD1 covers 8 bases. V shed 5 bases and J 0 bases; nucleotides not matched to a gene: 18. Germline V lookup: CDR1 SGHVS, CDR2 FQNEAQ. This CDR3 region has 20 residues. The chain's CDR3 is CASSPPRDRIFELSGNTIYF. Here the CDR3 DNA reads TGTGCCAGCAGCCCACCGCGGGACAGGATCTTTGAGCTCTCTGGAAACACCATATATTTT.

The rearrangement uses TRBV15 and TRBJ1-4, with a possible D match to TRBD1 (5 bases). Germline V gene sequence: CDR1 LNHNV, CDR2 YYDKDF (reference sequence). The CDR3 is 15 amino acids. V gave up 0 bases and J gave up 8 bases, with 13 bases separating them. CDR3 protein: CATSRDRARGEKLFF. The CDR3 DNA reads as TGTGCCACCAGCAGAGATCGGGCAAGGGGAGAAAAACTGTTTTTT.

In its sample, this clone was seen a few times. J is TRBJ1-1 and V is TRBV28; D might be TRBD1 (5 bases). CDR1 MDHEN and CDR2 SYDVKM come from the germline V gene. The CDR3 is made up of 14 amino acids. With 7 bases removed from V and 1 base from J, the gap between germline ends came to 13 bases. CDR3 sequence: CASIGGVGNTEAFF. The DNA of the CDR3 is TGTGCCAGCATTGGAGGGGTTGGGAACACTGAAGCTTTCTTT.

The J gene is TRBJ2-5, the V gene TRBV19; TRBD1 matches at 7 bases. V dropped 5 bases and J dropped 3; count of bases not matched to a gene: 12. Germline CDR1 LNHDA, CDR2 SQIVND (reference sequence). CDR3 length: 16 residues. CDR3 in DNA: TGTGCCAGTAGTTCAAAATACCGGGACAGAGAAGAGACCCAGTACTTC. This codes for CASSSKYRDREETQYF. The full variable domain, rest sourced from reference TRBV19 and TRBJ2-5, is DGGITQSPKYLFRKEGQNVTLSCEQNLNHDAMYWYRQDPGQGLRLIYYSQIVNDFQKGDIAEGYSVSREKKESFPLTVTSAQKNPTAFYLCASSSKYRDREETQYFGPGTRLLVL.

The chain links TRBV7-9 to TRBJ1-5, with D possibly being TRBD1 (5 bases). This CDR3 is built from 13 residues. Germline V gives CDR1 SEHNR, CDR2 FQNEAQ (reference sequence). V was shortened by 5 bases and J by 4 bases, with 9 bases between the two germline ends. CDR3 nucleotides: TGTGCCAGCAGCGGACAAGGGAATCAGCCCCAGCATTTT. Amino acids: CASSGQGNQPQHF.